This T cell receptor (beta chain) derives from a study of regulatory T cells in long-lasting Graves disease. Arm-PCR with iRepertoire HTBI primers amplified the CDR3 regions for these TCR beta libraries. Each CDR3 protein is one row after TCRdb ran MiXCR on the multiplex PCR reads. This sample has about 460,000 distinct CDR3 sequences; approximately 14% occur once, and the top ten carry around a sixth. The time point: newly diagnosed GD, antithyroid drugs for less than 3 months. Following extraction of RNA from PBMCs, that RNA was used to make the TCR library. This clonotype showed up many times. Its target is not known. Findings of the study overall: Patients with persistent disease showed a bias toward TRBV28, TRBJ1-2 and TRBJ2-5.

V trimming: 6 bases; J trimming: 4 bases; junction bases outside the gene matches: 6. CDR3 size: 14 residues. Germline CDR1 MNHEY, CDR2 SMNVEV (reference sequence). These data were likewise used in another study, on T cells in Graves' hyperthyroidism and ophthalmopathy. That work contributes: In the first-round RT-PCR of the TCR CDR3, the HTBI primer set was used. Clonotypes that were expanded in thyroid above 0.001 mostly appeared in blood too.

This sequence was found in a woman in her fifties or sixties with Graves disease. The sequencing here drew on peripheral blood mononuclear cells (PBMCs), taken at new diagnosis, from a patient treated with antithyroid drugs. The rearrangement links TRBV27 to TRBJ2-5; TRBD1 aligns across 9 bases. CDR3 amino acids: CASSKLGQGETQYF. Here the CDR3 DNA reads TGTGCCAGCAGCAAATTGGGACAGGGAGAGACCCAGTACTTC.